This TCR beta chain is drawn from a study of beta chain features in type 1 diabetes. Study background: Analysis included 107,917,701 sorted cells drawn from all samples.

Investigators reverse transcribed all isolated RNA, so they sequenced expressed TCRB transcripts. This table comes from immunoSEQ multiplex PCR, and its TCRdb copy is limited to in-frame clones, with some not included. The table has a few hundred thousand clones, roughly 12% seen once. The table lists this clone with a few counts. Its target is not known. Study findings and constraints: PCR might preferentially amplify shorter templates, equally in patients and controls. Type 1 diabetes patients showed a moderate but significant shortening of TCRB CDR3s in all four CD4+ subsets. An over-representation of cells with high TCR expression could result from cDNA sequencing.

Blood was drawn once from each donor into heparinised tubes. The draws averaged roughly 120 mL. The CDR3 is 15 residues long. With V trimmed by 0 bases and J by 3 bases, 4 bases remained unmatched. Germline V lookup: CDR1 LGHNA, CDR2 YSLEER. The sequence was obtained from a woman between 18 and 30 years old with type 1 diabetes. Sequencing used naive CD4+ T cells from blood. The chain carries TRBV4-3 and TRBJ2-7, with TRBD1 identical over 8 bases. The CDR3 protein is CASSQENRGFYEQYF. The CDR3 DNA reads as TGCGCCAGCAGCCAAGAAAACAGGGGGTTCTACGAGCAGTACTTC.